The clone carrying this T cell receptor (beta chain) appeared many times. Documented time point: after trial treatment. The treatment: LDRT plus nivolumab, ipilimumab, low-dose cyclophosphamide and aspirin (RACIN trial). As their treatment, donors received nivolumab, ipilimumab, aspirin, low-dose cyclophosphamide and low-dose radiotherapy. The data were taken from a study of low-dose radiotherapy and immunotherapy resistance in tumors. Whole-study context: Cohort 2 received 1 Gy per fraction every two weeks, totaling 13 Gy over 26 weeks.

Priming of first-strand cDNA relied on TRAV- and TRBV-specific primers (covering alpha and beta chains). The TCRs were subjected to amplification over approximately 19 PCR cycles employing a constant-region primer in conjunction with a V-primer adapter. TCRdb re-analysed the reads in MiXCR, keeping a single row per CDR3 protein. The table lists more than 50,000 distinct CDR3 sequences, 20% to 25% of them singletons. Trimming left V 1 base short and J 5 bases short, with 20 bases between. The CDR3 is 17 amino acids. Germline-derived CDR1 and CDR2 are SEHNR and FQNEAQ (reference sequence). Sequencing was performed on PBMCs, taken after low-dose radiotherapy plus immunotherapy. This rearrangement joins TRBV7-9 to TRBJ2-5; D is perhaps TRBD1 (5 bases). The receptor's source is a male donor with prostate cancer. In DNA, the CDR3 is TGTGCCAGCAGCTTAGGCCGCCGGACAATGGGCTGGGAGACCCAGTACTTC. Its translation: CASSLGRRTMGWETQYF.